Listed here are 23 T cell receptor beta chains from one sample, sequenced in a study of graft-versus-host responses after intestinal transplantation. Sequencing was performed with immunoSEQ multiplex PCR; in TCRdb, only in-frame clones are kept and a portion is missing. The sample shows 20,000 to 30,000 clones, roughly 80% of them seen only once. This sample comprised PBMCs, obtained roughly 29 days after intestinal transplant. The receptors were sampled from a human patient who received an intestinal transplant, so some T cells may come from the graft donor.

Note on this clone: Other DNA sequences from this sample encode an identical CDR3 as well. The chain is built from TRBV7-3 and TRBJ1-1; D possibly corresponds to TRBD1 (5 bases). The CDR3 consists of 13 residues. Germline assignment: CDR1 SGHTA and CDR2 FQGTGA. Trimming took off 5 bases at V and 1 base at J, with 8 bases between the two ends. The CDR3: CASSLGQNTEAFF. The CDR3 DNA follows: TGTGCCAGCAGCCTCGGACAGAACACTGAAGCTTTCTTT.

The chain employs TRBV18 and TRBJ2-7, with TRBD2 matching 14 bases. This CDR3 is built from 16 residues. V lost 3 bases and J lost 3; bases outside the gene matches: 4. Germline V lookup: CDR1 KGHSH, CDR2 LQKENI. CDR3 residues: CASSPTSGGANYEQYF. As DNA, the CDR3 is TGTGCCAGCTCACCGACTAGCGGGGGGGCTAACTACGAGCAGTACTTC.

This rearrangement joins TRBV30 to TRBJ2-1; D gene ambiguous. Germline V lookup: CDR1 GTSNPN, CDR2 SVGIG (reference sequence). This CDR3 spans 14 amino acids. V lost 2 bases, J lost 5 bases, and 13 bases lay in between. The CDR3 reads CAWSPPPLNNEQFF. CDR3 coding DNA: TGTGCCTGGAGTCCACCGCCCTTGAACAATGAGCAGTTCTTC.

The chain carries TRBV28 and TRBJ2-7, with 8 positions matching TRBD1. V trimming: 5 bases; J trimming: 2 bases; junction bases outside the gene matches: 5. From germline, CDR1 is MDHEN and CDR2 SYDVKM. The CDR3 has 14 amino acids. In nucleotides, the CDR3 is TGTGCCAGCAGTCATACGGACAGGGCCTACGAGCAGTACTTC. It is translated as CASSHTDRAYEQYF.

The J gene is TRBJ1-1, the V gene TRBV5-6; possible D gene TRBD1, 5 bases. Germline V lookup: CDR1 SGHDT, CDR2 YYEEEE. CDR3 length: 13 amino acids. The V gene lost 0 bases and the J gene lost 5 bases, with 8 bases spanning the gap. This CDR3 is CASSLVRGTEAFF. Written as DNA, the CDR3 is TGTGCCAGCAGCTTGGTCCGGGGGACTGAAGCTTTCTTT.

The chain is built from TRBV7-6 and TRBJ2-3, with 10 bases lining up with TRBD2. Germline V gives CDR1 SGHVS, CDR2 FNYEAQ. CDR3 length: 17 amino acids. Trimming removed 0 bases from V and 2 bases from J; junction bases left unmatched: 5. The CDR3 DNA reads TGTGCCAGCAGCTTAGCGGGAGGACTAGCGGACACAGATACGCAGTATTTT. Its translation is CASSLAGGLADTDTQYF.

The CDR3 is CASSDSLSSYNSPLHF. CDR3 nucleotide sequence: TGTGCCAGCAGTGACAGCTTGAGCTCCTATAATTCACCCCTCCACTTT. This chain uses TRBV6-1 with TRBJ1-6; D gene ambiguous. This CDR3 has 16 residues. Trimming pared 3 bases from V and 0 bases from J, leaving 9 bases between. The germline V gene encodes CDR1 MNHNS and CDR2 SASEGT.

The chain is built from TRBV11-2 and TRBJ1-6; D unclear. The CDR3 is 11 amino acids. The germline CDR1 and CDR2 sequences are SGHAT and FQNNGV. V shed 2 bases and J shed 8 bases, with 1 base lying between them. CDR3 loop: CASSLHSPLHF. The CDR3 DNA reads as TGTGCCAGCAGCTTACATTCACCCCTCCACTTT.

V gene TRBV28 combines with J gene TRBJ1-1, with 8 bases matching TRBD1. CDR3 length: 16 residues. Trimming took 5 bases from V and 0 from J; bases not matched to a gene: 8. Germline CDR1 reads MDHEN; CDR2 reads SYDVKM. CDR3 in amino acids: CASSIHRGSMNTEAFF. CDR3 nucleotides: TGTGCCAGCAGTATCCACAGGGGGTCCATGAACACTGAAGCTTTCTTT.

V usage is TRBV7-3 and J usage is TRBJ2-4; 10 bases agree with TRBD2. The V gene's germline CDR1 is SGHTA and CDR2 FQGTGA. Trimming at V came to 2 bases and at J to 11 bases, leaving 12 bases not matched to a gene. This CDR3 spans 16 amino acids. The CDR3 region has the DNA TGTGCCAGCAGCTTAGGGCTAGCGGGGGTCCCCTCTGTTCAGTACTTC. Amino acid sequence: CASSLGLAGVPSVQYF.

This chain joins TRBV11-2 and TRBJ1-2; no clear D gene. Trimming left V 3 bases short and J 7 bases short, with 21 bases between. Germline V gene lookup returns CDR1 SGHAT and CDR2 FQNNGV. The CDR3 contains 16 residues. As DNA, the CDR3 is TGTGCCAGCAGCTTGGGTCCCGTACGACCTCCTGTTGGCTACACCTTC. Translated: CASSLGPVRPPVGYTF. Full variable domain (missing parts from reference TRBV11-2 and TRBJ1-2): EAGVAQSPRYKIIEKRQSVAFWCNPISGHATLYWYQQILGQGPKLLIQFQNNGVVDDSQLPKDRFSAERLKGVDSTLKIQPAKLEDSAVYLCASSLGPVRPPVGYTFGSGTRLTVV.

V and J are TRBV6-6 and TRBJ2-1, with a tentative D call TRBD1 (6 bases). CDR3 length equals 15 residues. Germline V gene sequence: CDR1 MNHNY, CDR2 SVGAGI (reference sequence). The V end was cut by 6 bases, the J end by 5 bases, with 17 bases between. In DNA form, the CDR3 reads TGTGCCAGCAGCCGAAACACAGGGAGAAACAATGAGCAGTTCTTC. It translates to CASSRNTGRNNEQFF.

This chain joins TRBV6-5 and TRBJ1-1; 7 nucleotides match TRBD1. This CDR3 comprises 13 residues. With V trimmed by 4 bases and J by 1 base, 0 bases remained unmatched. From germline, CDR1 is MNHEY and CDR2 SVGAGI. In DNA, the CDR3 is TGTGCCAGCAGTTGGACAGGGAACACTGAAGCTTTCTTT. This encodes CASSWTGNTEAFF.

The chain is built from TRBV6-1 and TRBJ1-5; D not certain. Trimming removed 6 bases from V and 6 bases from J, with 12 bases in between. CDR3 length: 13 residues. CDR1 MNHNS and CDR2 SASEGT come from the germline V gene. CDR3 DNA sequence: TGTGCCAGCAGGGTGACCGGACCTCAGCCCCAGCATTTT. Its protein is CASRVTGPQPQHF.

The chain links TRBV5-5 to TRBJ2-5; 10 bases agree with TRBD1. The V gene's germline CDR1 is SGHKS and CDR2 YYEKEE (reference sequence). This CDR3 has 15 residues. Losses at the gene ends were 4 bases for V and 7 bases for J; bases not matched to a gene: 10. CDR3 loop: CASSTGTGARGTQYF. The DNA of the CDR3 is TGTGCCAGCAGCACCGGGACAGGGGCCCGGGGGACCCAGTACTTC.

The chain combines TRBV2 with TRBJ2-5; D remains unclear. This CDR3 has 14 amino acids. V lost 6 bases to trimming and J lost 1 base, with 12 bases between them. The germline gives CDR1 SNHLY, CDR2 FYNNEI. CDR3 region: CASSRLMIQETQYF. CDR3 coding DNA: TGTGCCAGCAGCCGACTGATGATCCAAGAGACCCAGTACTTC.

V is TRBV5-1 and J is TRBJ2-3, with 8 bases identical to TRBD1. Germline V gene lookup returns CDR1 SGHRS and CDR2 YFSETQ. V lost 2 bases to trimming and J lost 9 bases; unmatched junction nucleotides: 14. The CDR3 is 16 amino acids. The CDR3 coding sequence is TGCGCCAGCAGCTTCGGACAGGGACCGTACAGGAGCACGCAGTATTTT. Translated, it gives CASSFGQGPYRSTQYF.

This sequence joins TRBV7-3 and TRBJ2-7; 10 nucleotides agree with TRBD1. The junction had 8 bases not matched to a gene; V was cut back by 5 bases and J by 7 bases. Germline-derived CDR1 and CDR2 are SGHTA and FQGTGA. CDR3 length: 14 residues. The CDR3, as DNA: TGTGCCAGCAGCGCGGGGACAGGGGAGGGGGAGCAGTACTTC. This gives the protein CASSAGTGEGEQYF.

With regard to this clone: Other DNA sequences of this sample code for an identical CDR3. The J gene is TRBJ2-3, the V gene TRBV6-4; possibly TRBD2 for D (5 bases). Trimming took off 0 bases at V and 5 bases at J, with 6 bases between the two ends. Germline CDR1 reads MRHNA; CDR2 reads SNTAGT. The CDR3 is 13 residues long. The CDR3 region has the DNA TGTGCCAGCAGTGACTCGACTATAGATACGCAGTATTTT. The encoded protein is CASSDSTIDTQYF.

This chain links TRBV7-9 with TRBJ2-5, with 9 nucleotides matching TRBD1. The J call may be mistaken, given a closer DNA end match to TRBJ2-7. Germline assignment: CDR1 SEHNR and CDR2 FQNEAQ (reference sequence). The CDR3 runs to 15 residues. The CDR3 here is CASSPAGQGSYEQYF. CDR3 DNA: TGTGCCAGCAGCCCCGCAGGACAGGGGTCGTACGAGCAGTACTTC.

The V and J genes are TRBV29-1 and TRBJ1-1; unclear D gene. Trimming stripped 7 bases from V and 3 bases from J, with 9 bases between. This CDR3 comprises 11 residues. Per the germline V gene, CDR1 is SQVTM and CDR2 is ANQGSEA. CDR3 region: CSAGKDTEAFF. The CDR3 bases are TGCAGCGCGGGGAAGGACACTGAAGCTTTCTTT.

J is TRBJ2-3 and V is TRBV19; tentative D call: TRBD1 (6 bases). The V end lost 7 bases, the J end lost 6 bases, and 20 bases lay between the germline ends. The CDR3 has 15 residues. Germline V gives CDR1 LNHDA, CDR2 SQIVND (reference sequence). The DNA of the CDR3 is TGTGCCAGTACCAAGGGGGTCGGTCCTGGGGATACGCAGTATTTT. It yields the protein CASTKGVGPGDTQYF. Combining the CDR3 with reference TRBV19 and TRBJ2-3 gives the whole variable domain DGGITQSPKYLFRKEGQNVTLSCEQNLNHDAMYWYRQDPGQGLRLIYYSQIVNDFQKGDIAEGYSVSREKKESFPLTVTSAQKNPTAFYLCASTKGVGPGDTQYFGPGTRLTVL.

This clone came up a few times. J is TRBJ2-1 and V is TRBV11-2, with D tentatively TRBD2 (6 bases). Germline CDR1 and CDR2: SGHAT and FQNNGV. V lost 3 bases and J 3 bases, leaving 12 bases between the germline ends. CDR3 length: 15 amino acids. Written as DNA, the CDR3 is TGTGCCAGCAGCTTCCGGGACTTCAACTACAATGAGCAGTTCTTC. Amino acids: CASSFRDFNYNEQFF.